Each of the 22 T cell receptor beta chains below was sequenced from the same sample in a study of regulatory T cells in long-lasting Graves disease. Relying on iRepertoire HTBI primers and Arm-PCR of CDR3 regions, the team built TCR beta libraries. Using its own MiXCR run on the multiplex PCR reads, TCRdb lists one record per CDR3 protein. The table shows about 540,000 distinct CDR3 sequences, with approximately 12% occurring only once. Time point meaning: newly diagnosed GD, antithyroid drugs for less than 3 months. Making the TCR library involved RNA that had been extracted from PBMCs. The same data also went into a second study, on T cells in Graves' hyperthyroidism and ophthalmopathy.

This specimen was peripheral blood mononuclear cells (PBMCs), taken at new diagnosis, from a patient treated with antithyroid drugs. These receptors were taken from a man aged 25-45 years with Graves disease.

This clonotype has a count of ten or more. The CDR3 DNA sequence: TGCAGCGTGAGGCGTCAGAGCCAGGAAACCCAGTACTTC. Amino acids: CSVRRQSQETQYF. J is TRBJ2-5 and V is TRBV29-1, with D uncertain. Germline loops: CDR1 SQVTM, CDR2 ANQGSEA. V was trimmed by 6 bases and J by 8 bases, leaving 19 bases between them. There are 13 residues in the CDR3.

This clonotype was seen at least ten times. The chain recombines TRBV5-8 with TRBJ2-1; the D is unclear. This CDR3 is 14 amino acids long. Germline CDR1 is SGHTS and CDR2 is YDEGEE. V lost 5 bases to trimming and J lost 5 bases, with 14 bases between them. DNA of the CDR3: TGTGCCAGCAGGGGCCTGGCGCTAGACAATGAGCAGTTCTTC. It specifies CASRGLALDNEQFF.

This clonotype was observed a few times. This may stem from a read error, because a much larger clone lies one nucleotide away. The V call is TRBV11-2, the J call TRBJ2-3, with unresolved D. V lost 5 bases, J lost 5 bases, and 17 bases lay in between. In germline, CDR1 is SGHAT, CDR2 FQNNGV. This CDR3 region has 15 residues. CDR3 coding DNA: TGTGCCAGCAGCCCCGGGTCTGGAGCAGTAGATACGCAGTATTTT. Translating it yields CASSPGSGAVDTQYF.

This clonotype was detected many times. This chain links TRBV5-1 with TRBJ2-7; D perhaps matches TRBD1 (6 bases). V was pared by 4 bases and J by 0 bases, with 17 bases between. There are 16 residues in the CDR3. The germline V gene has CDR1 SGHRS and CDR2 YFSETQ. The CDR3 bases are TGCGCCAGCAGCCCCATTTCTACAGGGAGCTCCTACGAGCAGTACTTC. Translation: CASSPISTGSSYEQYF. Together with reference TRBV5-1 and TRBJ2-7, the CDR3 gives the full variable domain: KAGVTQTPRYLIKTRGQQVTLSCSPISGHRSVSWYQQTPGQGLQFLFEYFSETQRNKGNFPGRFSGRQFSNSRSEMNVSTLELGDSALYLCASSPISTGSSYEQYFGPGTRLTVT.

This clonotype occurred a few times. J is TRBJ2-7 and V is TRBV7-2, with 12 bases fitting TRBD1. The ends lost 2 bases at V and 5 bases at J; junction bases unmatched: 10. The germline V gene has CDR1 SGHTA and CDR2 FQGNSA. The CDR3 runs 17 residues. The CDR3 here is CASSLFPSGTGGNEQYF. Written as DNA, the CDR3 is TGTGCCAGCAGCTTATTCCCGAGCGGGACAGGGGGCAACGAGCAGTACTTC.

In this sample, this clonotype turned up many times. The chain carries TRBV11-2 and TRBJ2-5; no definite D call. The CDR3 runs 16 residues. CDR1 SGHAT and CDR2 FQNNGV come from the germline V gene. V shed 4 bases and J shed 1 base, with 16 bases lying between them. The CDR3 loop is CASSSSRLQPQETQYF. The CDR3 DNA is TGTGCCAGCAGCTCCTCTCGACTCCAACCCCAAGAGACCCAGTACTTC. Full variable domain (remainder filled in from reference TRBV11-2 and TRBJ2-5): EAGVAQSPRYKIIEKRQSVAFWCNPISGHATLYWYQQILGQGPKLLIQFQNNGVVDDSQLPKDRFSAERLKGVDSTLKIQPAKLEDSAVYLCASSSSRLQPQETQYFGPGTRLLVL.

The chain employs TRBV7-2 and TRBJ2-1; TRBD2 agrees at 15 bases. CDR3 size: 17 residues. V trimming: 3 bases; J trimming: 5 bases; junction bases outside the gene matches: 5. From germline, CDR1 is SGHTA and CDR2 FQGNSA. CDR3 sequence: CASSFNGLAGGNNEQFF. The CDR3, as DNA: TGTGCCAGCAGCTTCAACGGACTAGCGGGAGGGAACAATGAGCAGTTCTTC.

This sequence joins TRBV14 and TRBJ2-5; no definite D call. V was shortened by 3 bases and J by 4 bases, with 18 bases between the two germline ends. The CDR3 has 16 amino acids. Per germline, CDR1 SGHDN and CDR2 FVKESK. CDR3 nucleotide sequence: TGTGCCAGCAGCCACCGATTCAATGGCCCAGGAGAGACCCAGTACTTC. This translates into CASSHRFNGPGETQYF. Based on the CDR3 plus reference TRBV14 and TRBJ2-5, the full variable domain is EAGVTQFPSHSVIEKGQTVTLRCDPISGHDNLYWYRRVMGKEIKFLLHFVKESKQDESGMPNNRFLAERTGGTYSTLKVQPAELEDSGVYFCASSHRFNGPGETQYFGPGTRLLVL.

This clonotype was recorded at least ten times. Compared with germline, one end of the junction differs, possibly owing to a read error. The chain has TRBV5-1 and TRBJ2-7; tentatively, D is TRBD1 or TRBD2 (5 bases each). CDR1 and CDR2 from the germline V gene are SGHRS and YFSETQ. The CDR3 has 13 residues. CDR3 bases: TGTGCCAGCAGTTTCGGTGGGACGTACGAGCAGTACTTC. Protein sequence: CASSFGGTYEQYF.

This chain connects TRBV5-1 to TRBJ2-5; 8 nucleotides line up with TRBD2. The V gene's germline CDR1 is SGHRS and CDR2 YFSETQ. The CDR3 contains 16 residues. The V and J ends lost 3 bases and 2 bases, in that order; junction bases with no gene match: 9. The CDR3 sequence: CASSSPLAGGQETQYF. The CDR3 DNA is TGCGCCAGCAGCTCCCCCCTCGCGGGGGGTCAAGAGACCCAGTACTTC.

The chain is built from TRBV5-1 and TRBJ2-1; 8 bases are a match to TRBD2. Per germline, CDR1 SGHRS and CDR2 YFSETQ. V was pared by 4 bases and J by 4 bases, with 7 bases of the junction left unmatched. This CDR3 contains 15 residues. The CDR3 region has the DNA TGCGCCAGCAGCCGCAAGCGGGAGTCTTACAATGAGCAGTTCTTC. It translates to CASSRKRESYNEQFF. The full variable domain, in which reference TRBV5-1 and TRBJ2-1 provide the parts outside the CDR3, is KAGVTQTPRYLIKTRGQQVTLSCSPISGHRSVSWYQQTPGQGLQFLFEYFSETQRNKGNFPGRFSGRQFSNSRSEMNVSTLELGDSALYLCASSRKRESYNEQFFGPGTRLTVL.

Only a few counts were recorded for this clonotype. The V call is TRBV18, the J call TRBJ2-7; a possible D gene is TRBD1 (7 bases). The V end lost 6 bases, the J end lost 5 bases, and 20 bases lay between the germline ends. Germline CDR1 reads KGHSH; CDR2 reads LQKENI. The CDR3 is 15 residues long. The CDR3 here is CASSSQGGRVNEQYF. CDR3 coding DNA: TGTGCCAGCTCTTCTCAGGGGGGACGAGTAAACGAGCAGTACTTC.

The rearrangement links TRBV5-1 to TRBJ2-5; TRBD1 matches at 10 bases. There are 16 residues in the CDR3. V lost 4 bases to trimming and J lost 5 bases; unmatched junction nucleotides: 11. The germline CDR1 and CDR2 sequences are SGHRS and YFSETQ. The DNA for the CDR3 is TGCGCCAGCAGCCTGTGGGGACAGGGGCGGTGGGAGACCCAGTACTTC. This encodes CASSLWGQGRWETQYF. The full variable domain, completed using reference TRBV5-1 and TRBJ2-5, is KAGVTQTPRYLIKTRGQQVTLSCSPISGHRSVSWYQQTPGQGLQFLFEYFSETQRNKGNFPGRFSGRQFSNSRSEMNVSTLELGDSALYLCASSLWGQGRWETQYFGPGTRLLVL.

The rearrangement joins TRBV18 to TRBJ1-5; no reliable D call. V was cut by 3 bases and J by 0 bases, with 9 bases left in between. From germline, CDR1 is KGHSH and CDR2 LQKENI. The CDR3 covers 15 residues. The CDR3 reads CASSPLGDSNQPQHF. CDR3 DNA: TGTGCCAGCTCACCTCTAGGAGATAGCAATCAGCCCCAGCATTTT.

This clonotype was seen a few times. The chain combines TRBV7-9 with TRBJ2-6, with TRBD1 matching 8 bases. Germline V gene sequence: CDR1 SEHNR, CDR2 FQNEAQ (reference sequence). J gave up 3 bases and V 5 bases, and 3 bases lay outside the gene matches. The CDR3 sequence is 15 residues long. The CDR3 DNA reads TGTGCCAGCAGCCCTGGACAGGGTGGGGCCAACGTCCTGACTTTC. Its translation: CASSPGQGGANVLTF.

The chain uses TRBV4-1 and TRBJ1-2; D is unresolved. There are 14 residues in the CDR3. Germline V lookup: CDR1 MGHRA, CDR2 YSYEKL. Between the trimmed V and J ends, which lost 3 bases and 2 bases, there was a span of 10 bases. CDR3 region: CASSQLTVNYGYTF. CDR3 DNA sequence: TGCGCCAGCAGCCAGTTAACAGTGAACTATGGCTACACCTTC.

This clonotype was counted ten times or more. V gene TRBV12-3 or TRBV12-4 combines with J gene TRBJ1-5; D unresolved. This CDR3 is built from 15 residues. The V and J ends lost 7 bases and 4 bases respectively, with 17 bases between them. The CDR3 spells CASNVAGIRNQPQHF. The CDR3 DNA reads as TGTGCCAGCAACGTAGCGGGGATACGGAATCAGCCCCAGCATTTT.

The chain couples TRBV10-3 to TRBJ2-7, with 11 nucleotides matching TRBD1. Germline V CDR1 and CDR2: ENHRY, SYGVKD. The CDR3 totals 15 residues. J lost 4 bases, V lost 1 base, and 3 bases had no gene match. CDR3 residues: CAISEFGTGGYEQYF. The CDR3 DNA reads TGTGCCATCAGTGAGTTTGGGACAGGGGGGTACGAGCAGTACTTC.

This clonotype was detected many times. This chain connects TRBV7-9 to TRBJ2-7; D is perhaps TRBD2 (6 bases). Germline V lookup: CDR1 SEHNR, CDR2 FQNEAQ (reference sequence). The V and J ends lost 1 base and 5 bases respectively, with 18 bases between them. The CDR3 is 16 residues long. The CDR3 bases are TGTGCCAGCAGCTTAGAAGGAGCGGGTAGGACGAACGAGCAGTACTTC. Translated, it gives CASSLEGAGRTNEQYF.

This clonotype was seen more than once but under ten times. This rearrangement joins TRBV3-1 to TRBJ2-1; the match to TRBD2 covers 10 bases. Trimming took 2 bases from V and 5 from J; bases not matched to a gene: 3. The germline V gene has CDR1 LGHDT and CDR2 YNNKEL (reference sequence). The CDR3 runs 15 residues. The CDR3 loop reads CASSQLAGAHNEQFF. Written as DNA, the CDR3 is TGTGCCAGCAGCCAACTAGCGGGAGCTCACAATGAGCAGTTCTTC.

CDR3: CAWSTGQGNTGELFF. CDR3 nucleotides: TGTGCCTGGAGTACGGGACAGGGGAACACCGGGGAGCTGTTTTTT. The rearrangement joins TRBV30 to TRBJ2-2; 9 nucleotides align to TRBD1. The CDR3 is 15 residues long. Germline values: CDR1 GTSNPN, CDR2 SVGIG (reference sequence). The trim removed 2 bases at V and 1 base at J, leaving 2 bases unmatched.

The chain carries TRBV15 and TRBJ1-2; a possible D gene is TRBD1 (6 bases). With 2 bases removed from V and 8 bases from J, the gap between germline ends came to 12 bases. Germline CDR1 and CDR2: LNHNV and YYDKDF (reference sequence). The CDR3 extends over 13 amino acids. The CDR3 bases are TGTGCCACCAGCAGAATTGGACAGAGAGGCTACACCTTC. Residues: CATSRIGQRGYTF. Drawing the rest from reference TRBV15 and TRBJ1-2, the complete variable domain is DAMVIQNPRYQVTQFGKPVTLSCSQTLNHNVMYWYQQKSSQAPKLLFHYYDKDFNNEADTPDNFQSRRPNTSFCFLDIRSPGLGDTAMYLCATSRIGQRGYTFGSGTRLTVV.